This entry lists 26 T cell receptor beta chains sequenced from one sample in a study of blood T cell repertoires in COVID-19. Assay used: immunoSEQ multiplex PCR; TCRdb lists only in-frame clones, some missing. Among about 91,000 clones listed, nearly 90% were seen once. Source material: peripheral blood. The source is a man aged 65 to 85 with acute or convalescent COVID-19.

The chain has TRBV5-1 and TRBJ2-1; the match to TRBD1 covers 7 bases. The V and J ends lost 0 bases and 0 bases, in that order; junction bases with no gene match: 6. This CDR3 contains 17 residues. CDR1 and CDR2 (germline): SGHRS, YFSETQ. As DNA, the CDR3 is TGCGCCAGCAGCTTGGCTAGCTGGACAGGCTCCTACAATGAGCAGTTCTTC. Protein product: CASSLASWTGSYNEQFF.

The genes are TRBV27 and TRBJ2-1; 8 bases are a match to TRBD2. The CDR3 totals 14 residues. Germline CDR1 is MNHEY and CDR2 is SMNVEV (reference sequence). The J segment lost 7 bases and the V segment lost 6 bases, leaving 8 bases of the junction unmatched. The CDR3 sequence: CASSRSGTRNEQFF. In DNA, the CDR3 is TGTGCCAGCAGCCGATCCGGGACTAGAAATGAGCAGTTCTTC.

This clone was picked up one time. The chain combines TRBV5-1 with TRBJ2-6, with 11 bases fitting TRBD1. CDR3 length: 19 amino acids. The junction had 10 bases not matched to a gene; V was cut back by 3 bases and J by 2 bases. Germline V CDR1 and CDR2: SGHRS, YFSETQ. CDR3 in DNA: TGCGCCAGCAGCTCTCCCCGGGACAGGGGGAGTACTGGGGCCAACGTCCTGACTTTC. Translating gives CASSSPRDRGSTGANVLTF.

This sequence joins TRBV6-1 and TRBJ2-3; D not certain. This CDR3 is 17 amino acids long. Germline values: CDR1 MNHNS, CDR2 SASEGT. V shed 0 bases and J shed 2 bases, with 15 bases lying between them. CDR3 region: CASSEAIARVNTDTQYF. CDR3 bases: TGTGCCAGCAGTGAAGCTATAGCCCGGGTGAACACAGATACGCAGTATTTT.

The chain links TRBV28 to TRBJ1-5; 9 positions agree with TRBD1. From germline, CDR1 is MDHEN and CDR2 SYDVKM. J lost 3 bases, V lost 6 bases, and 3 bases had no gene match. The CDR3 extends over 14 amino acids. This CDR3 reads CASRNRGPNQPQHF. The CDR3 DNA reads TGTGCCAGCAGAAACAGGGGGCCCAATCAGCCCCAGCATTTT.

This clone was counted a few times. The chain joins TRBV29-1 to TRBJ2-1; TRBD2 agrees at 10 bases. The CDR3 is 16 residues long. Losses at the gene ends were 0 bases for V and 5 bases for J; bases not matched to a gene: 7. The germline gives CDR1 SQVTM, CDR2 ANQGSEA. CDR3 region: CSVEDVAGGLHNEQFF. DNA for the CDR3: TGCAGCGTTGAAGATGTAGCGGGGGGACTTCACAATGAGCAGTTCTTC.

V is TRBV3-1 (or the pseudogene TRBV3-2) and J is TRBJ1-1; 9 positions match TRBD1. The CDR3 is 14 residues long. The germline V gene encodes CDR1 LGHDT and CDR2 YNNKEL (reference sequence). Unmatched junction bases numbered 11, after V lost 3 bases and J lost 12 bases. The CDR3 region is CASSHPGQGRGSFF. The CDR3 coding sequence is TGTGCCAGCAGCCATCCTGGACAGGGGCGAGGTTCTTTCTTT.

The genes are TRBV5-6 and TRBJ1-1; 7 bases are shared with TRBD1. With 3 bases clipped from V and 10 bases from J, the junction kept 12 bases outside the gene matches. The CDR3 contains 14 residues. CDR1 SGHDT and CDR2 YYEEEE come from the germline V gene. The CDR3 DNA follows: TGTGCCAGCAGCTCCGGATTTGACAGGGATGCAGCTTTCTTT. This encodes CASSSGFDRDAAFF.

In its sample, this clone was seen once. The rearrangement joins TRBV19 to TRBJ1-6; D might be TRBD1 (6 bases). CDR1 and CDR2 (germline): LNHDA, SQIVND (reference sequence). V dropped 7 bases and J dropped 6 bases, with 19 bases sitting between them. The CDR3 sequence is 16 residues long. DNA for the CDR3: TGTGCCAGTACCCCCACTTCGGGCAGGGGTAATTCACCCCTCCACTTT. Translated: CASTPTSGRGNSPLHF. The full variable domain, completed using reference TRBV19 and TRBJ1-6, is DGGITQSPKYLFRKEGQNVTLSCEQNLNHDAMYWYRQDPGQGLRLIYYSQIVNDFQKGDIAEGYSVSREKKESFPLTVTSAQKNPTAFYLCASTPTSGRGNSPLHFGNGTRLTVT.

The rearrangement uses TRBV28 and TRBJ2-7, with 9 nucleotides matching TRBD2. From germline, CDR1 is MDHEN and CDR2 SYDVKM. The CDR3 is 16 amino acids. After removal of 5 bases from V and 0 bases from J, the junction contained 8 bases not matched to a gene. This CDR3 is CASSPRRGGGSYEQYV. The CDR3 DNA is TGTGCCAGCAGTCCCCGTCGCGGGGGGGGCTCCTACGAGCAGTACGTC.

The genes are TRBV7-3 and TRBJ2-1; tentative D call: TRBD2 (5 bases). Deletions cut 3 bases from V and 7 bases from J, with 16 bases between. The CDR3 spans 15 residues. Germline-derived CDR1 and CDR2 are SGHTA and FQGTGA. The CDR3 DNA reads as TGTGCCAGCAGCTTGCTCCCTAGCCCGAGAAATGAGCAGTTCTTC. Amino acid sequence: CASSLLPSPRNEQFF.

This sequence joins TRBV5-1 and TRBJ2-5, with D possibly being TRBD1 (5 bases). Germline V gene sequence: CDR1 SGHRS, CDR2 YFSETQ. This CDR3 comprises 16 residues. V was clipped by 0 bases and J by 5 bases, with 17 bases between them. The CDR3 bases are TGCGCCAGCAGCTTGGAGGGCAGGGTTATTCTGGAGACCCAGTACTTC. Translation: CASSLEGRVILETQYF.

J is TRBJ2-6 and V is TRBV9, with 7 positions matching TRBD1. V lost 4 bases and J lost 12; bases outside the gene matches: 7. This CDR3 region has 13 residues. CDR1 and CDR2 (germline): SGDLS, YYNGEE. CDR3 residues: CASSSGQSRVLTF. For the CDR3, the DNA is TGTGCCAGCAGCTCGGGACAGTCACGCGTCCTGACTTTC. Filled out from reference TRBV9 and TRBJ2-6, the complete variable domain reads DSGVTQTPKHLITATGQRVTLRCSPRSGDLSVYWYQQSLDQGLQFLIQYYNGEERAKGNILERFSAQQFPDLHSELNLSSLELGDSALYFCASSSGQSRVLTFGAGSRLTVL.

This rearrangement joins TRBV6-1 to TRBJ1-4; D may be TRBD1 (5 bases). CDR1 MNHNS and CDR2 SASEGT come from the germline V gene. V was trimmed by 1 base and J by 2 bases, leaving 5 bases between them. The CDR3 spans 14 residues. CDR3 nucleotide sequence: TGTGCCAGCAGTGAAGGACAGACTAATGAAAAACTGTTTTTT. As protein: CASSEGQTNEKLFF.

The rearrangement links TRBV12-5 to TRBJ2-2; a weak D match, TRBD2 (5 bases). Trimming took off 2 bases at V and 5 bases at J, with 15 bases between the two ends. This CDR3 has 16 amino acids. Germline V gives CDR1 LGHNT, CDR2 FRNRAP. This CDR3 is CASGLSLAGETGELFF. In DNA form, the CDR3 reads TGTGCTAGTGGTTTGAGTCTAGCTGGGGAGACCGGGGAGCTGTTTTTT. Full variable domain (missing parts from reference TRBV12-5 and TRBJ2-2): DARVTQTPRHKVTEMGQEVTMRCQPILGHNTVFWYRQTMMQGLELLAYFRNRAPLDDSGMPKDRFSAEMPDATLATLKIQPSEPRDSAVYFCASGLSLAGETGELFFGEGSRLTVL.

The CDR3 sequence: CASSETGGYGNQPQHF. CDR3 in DNA: TGTGCCAGCAGTGAGACAGGGGGCTATGGGAATCAGCCCCAGCATTTT. The J gene is TRBJ1-5, the V gene TRBV6-1, with 10 nucleotides matching TRBD1. The CDR3 loop spans 16 amino acids. The trim removed 3 bases at V and 4 bases at J, leaving 6 bases unmatched. Germline CDR1 is MNHNS and CDR2 is SASEGT.

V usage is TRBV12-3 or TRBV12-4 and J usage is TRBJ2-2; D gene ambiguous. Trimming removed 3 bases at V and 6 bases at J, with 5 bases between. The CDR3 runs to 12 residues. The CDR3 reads CASSFSAGELFF. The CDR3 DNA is TGTGCCAGCAGTTTTTCCGCCGGGGAGCTGTTTTTT.

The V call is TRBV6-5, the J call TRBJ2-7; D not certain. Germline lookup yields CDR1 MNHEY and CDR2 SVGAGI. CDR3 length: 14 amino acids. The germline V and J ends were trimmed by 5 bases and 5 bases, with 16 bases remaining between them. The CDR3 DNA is TGTGCCAGCAGTACCCTTAGTGCGAAAAACGAGCAGTACTTC. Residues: CASSTLSAKNEQYF.

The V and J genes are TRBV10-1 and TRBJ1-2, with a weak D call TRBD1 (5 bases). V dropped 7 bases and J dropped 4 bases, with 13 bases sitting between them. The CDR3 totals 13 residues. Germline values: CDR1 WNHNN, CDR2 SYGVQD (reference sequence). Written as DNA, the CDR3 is TGCGCCAGCATTCCGGGACTGCGCTATGGCTACACCTTC. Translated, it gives CASIPGLRYGYTF.

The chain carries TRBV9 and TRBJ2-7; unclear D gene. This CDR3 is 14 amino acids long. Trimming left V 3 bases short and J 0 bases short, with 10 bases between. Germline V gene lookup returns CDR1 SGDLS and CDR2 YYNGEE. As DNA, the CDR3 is TGTGCCAGCAGCGCCATGCAGTTCTCCTACGAGCAGTACTTC. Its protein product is CASSAMQFSYEQYF.

CDR3 in amino acids: CASSPRADQPQHF. For the CDR3, the DNA is TGTGCCAGCTCACCGCGGGCGGATCAGCCCCAGCATTTT. J is TRBJ1-5 and V is TRBV18; D is unclear. CDR3 length: 13 residues. V lost 3 bases and J 5 bases, leaving 8 bases between the germline ends. Germline CDR1 and CDR2: KGHSH and LQKENI.

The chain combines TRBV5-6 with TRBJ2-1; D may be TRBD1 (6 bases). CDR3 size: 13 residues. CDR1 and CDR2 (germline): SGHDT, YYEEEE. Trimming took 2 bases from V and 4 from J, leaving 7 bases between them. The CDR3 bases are TGTGCCAGCAGCTTCGACAGGTACAATGAGCAGTTCTTC. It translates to CASSFDRYNEQFF.

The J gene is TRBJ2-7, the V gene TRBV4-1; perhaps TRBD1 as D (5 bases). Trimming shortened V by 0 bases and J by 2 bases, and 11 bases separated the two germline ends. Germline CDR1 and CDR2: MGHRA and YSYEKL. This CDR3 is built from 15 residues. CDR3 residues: CASSQETAYPYEQYF. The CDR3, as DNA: TGCGCCAGCAGCCAAGAGACAGCCTACCCCTACGAGCAGTACTTC.

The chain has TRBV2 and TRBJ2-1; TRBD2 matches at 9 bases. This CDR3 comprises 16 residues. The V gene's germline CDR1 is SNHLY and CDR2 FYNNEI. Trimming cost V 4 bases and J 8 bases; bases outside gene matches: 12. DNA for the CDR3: TGTGCCAGCAGTGTTGTAGCGGGGGCTCCCGGGGATGAGCAGTTCTTC. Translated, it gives CASSVVAGAPGDEQFF. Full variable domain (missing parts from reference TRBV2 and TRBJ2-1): EPEVTQTPSHQVTQMGQEVILRCVPISNHLYFYWYRQILGQKVEFLVSFYNNEISEKSEIFDDQFSVERPDGSNFTLKIRSTKLEDSAMYFCASSVVAGAPGDEQFFGPGTRLTVL.

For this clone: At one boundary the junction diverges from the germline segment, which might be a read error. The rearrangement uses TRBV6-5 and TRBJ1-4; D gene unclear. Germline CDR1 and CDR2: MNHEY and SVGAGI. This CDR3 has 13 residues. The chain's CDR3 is CAGRPTGYEKLFF. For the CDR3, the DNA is TGTGCCGGCAGACCAACGGGGTATGAAAAACTGTTTTTT.

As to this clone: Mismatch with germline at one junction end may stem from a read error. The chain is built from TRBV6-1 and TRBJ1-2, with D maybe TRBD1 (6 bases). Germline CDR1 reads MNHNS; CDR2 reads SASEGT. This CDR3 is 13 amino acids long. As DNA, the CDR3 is TGTGCCAGCAGCGAAGGGGGGCGCGGTGGCTACACCTTC. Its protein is CASSEGGRGGYTF.